The T cell receptor (beta chain) described here comes from a study of blood T cell repertoires in COVID-19 (dated by TCRdb to about 2020). Turning to the overall study: Collaborator samples came from the United States, Italy and Spain and covered acute and convalescent phases of COVID-19. The repertoires were released in a freely available public database meant as a resource for research on the immune response to SARS-CoV-2. The material from the prospective study consisted of cDNA or gDNA derived from T cells, B-cell-depleted T cells, or PBMCs. The samples were drawn from the first 160 participants of the ongoing ImmuneRACE study and from over a thousand subjects provided by 6 global collaborators. Subjects who had been exposed to COVID-19, were actively infected with it, or had recovered from it provided the deeply sampled blood TCRbeta repertoires that made up the dataset. HLA class I and class II types, where available, came from metadata supplied by the sample provider rather than from assay-based typing. Sample metadata almost always included a de-identified subject ID, COVID-19 status, age in years and sex.

Findings and caveats that apply to the study as a whole: How much clinical and demographic metadata was included differed by source and by participant, and the metadata was provided uncurated.

The CDR3, from cysteine to phenylalanine, totals 14 residues. The retained sequence is limited to the CDR3, 42 bases, with the frame set at the first base. The V end loses 6 bases and the J end loses 0 bases, and a stretch of 14 bases separates them. From the germline V gene, CDR1 is SQVTM and CDR2 is ANQGSEA. The immunoSEQ Assay, a bias-controlled multiplex PCR, was used to amplify TCRbeta CDR3 regions from genomic DNA. As for the original processing: The number of nucleated cells in each sample was estimated from the amplification of reference gene primers within the assay. To quantify the absolute abundance of each unique TCRbeta CDR3 rearrangement, sequence reads were collapsed and filtered. For each sample, productive Simpson clonality was calculated by taking the square root of Simpson's diversity index across productive rearrangements. Here the immuneACCESS table is served through TCRdb, limited to in-frame sequences with V and J called. Missing clones are a known gap in these copies; in checked studies unresolved V genes cover under half, and the rest lacks a known reason. That table furnishes V, J and clone size, whereas the DNA furnished D and trimming. Within this sample are about 270,000 clones, with about nine tenths of them counted one time only. Roughly 4.3% of the sample lies in the top ten.

As concerns this clone: What this receptor recognizes is not known. No base-level quality is on record; no much larger clone is a single base apart.

Participants in the prospective study were enrolled through a virtual design, were aged about 18 to 90 years, and lived in 20 to 30 United States geographic areas. Cohort assignment in the prospective study relied on participant-reported clinical history from a screening survey and a study questionnaire. In the prospective study, whole blood, serum and a nasopharyngeal or oropharyngeal swab were collected from each participant by mobile phlebotomists. Participants in the prospective study had the option to provide additional blood draws and questionnaires over a roughly 2-month period. Before DNA extraction, blood samples from the prospective study were shipped at room temperature or frozen.

The chain joins TRBV29-1 to TRBJ1-2; TRBD1 is a possible D gene, resting on 5 matching bases. The sequencing input was PBMCs or T cells enriched from blood (not recorded which). The source is a woman in her twenties or thirties with acute COVID-19. The nucleotide sequence reads TGCAGCGTGAGCCGGGACTCAGCTAACTATGGCTACACCTTC. Its amino acids are CSVSRDSANYGYTF.